This T cell receptor beta chain appears in the sequencing data of a study of blood T cell repertoires in COVID-19. About the research overall: The United States, Italy and Spain were the sources of the acute and convalescent COVID-19 samples. PBMCs, B-cell-depleted T cells, or T cells were the source of the cDNA or gDNA that made up the material.

As handled by the study authors: For nucleated cells, counts were estimated from reference gene primer amplification. Sequencing was performed with immunoSEQ multiplex PCR; in TCRdb, only in-frame clones are kept and a portion is missing. Clone size and the V and J calls come from that table; the DNA yielded D and trimming. The sample lists some 150,000 clones, around 87% occurring once. Germline CDR1 LNHNV, CDR2 YYDKDF (reference sequence). The CDR3 consists of 17 residues. V lost 3 bases and J 1 base, leaving 19 bases between the germline ends. Material: peripheral blood. This receptor was obtained from a woman aged 45-59 years with active or convalescent COVID-19. The chain is built from TRBV15 and TRBJ2-7; D possibly corresponds to TRBD2 (6 bases). The CDR3 protein is CATSSSGTAGRSYEQYF. CDR3 nucleotide sequence: TGTGCCACCAGCAGTTCCGGGACGGCGGGGAGATCCTACGAGCAGTACTTC. Full variable domain (missing parts from reference TRBV15 and TRBJ2-7): DAMVIQNPRYQVTQFGKPVTLSCSQTLNHNVMYWYQQKSSQAPKLLFHYYDKDFNNEADTPDNFQSRRPNTSFCFLDIRSPGLGDTAMYLCATSSSGTAGRSYEQYFGPGTRLTVT.